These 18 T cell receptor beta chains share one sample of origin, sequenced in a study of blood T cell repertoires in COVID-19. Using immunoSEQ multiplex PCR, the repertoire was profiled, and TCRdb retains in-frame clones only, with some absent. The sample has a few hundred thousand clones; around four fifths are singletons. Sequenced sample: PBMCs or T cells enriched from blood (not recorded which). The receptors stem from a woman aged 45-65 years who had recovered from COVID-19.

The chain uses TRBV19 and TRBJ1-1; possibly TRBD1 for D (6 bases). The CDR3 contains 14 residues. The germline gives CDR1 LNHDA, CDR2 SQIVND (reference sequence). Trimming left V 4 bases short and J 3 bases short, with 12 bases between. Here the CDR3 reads CASSTMRGYTEAFF. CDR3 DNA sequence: TGTGCCAGTAGTACCATGAGGGGGTACACTGAAGCTTTCTTT.

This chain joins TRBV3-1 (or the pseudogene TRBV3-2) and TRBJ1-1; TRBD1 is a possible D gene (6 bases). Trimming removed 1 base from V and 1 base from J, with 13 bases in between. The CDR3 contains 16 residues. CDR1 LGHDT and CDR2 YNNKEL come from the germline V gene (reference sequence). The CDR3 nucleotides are TGTGCCAGCAGCCAAGCAGTCATGGGACAGAACACTGAAGCTTTCTTT. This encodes CASSQAVMGQNTEAFF.

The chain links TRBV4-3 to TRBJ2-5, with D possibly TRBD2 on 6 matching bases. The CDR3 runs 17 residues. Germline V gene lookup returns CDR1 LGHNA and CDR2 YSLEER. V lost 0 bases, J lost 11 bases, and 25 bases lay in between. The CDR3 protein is CASSQDPGPRSGGEQYF. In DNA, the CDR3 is TGCGCCAGCAGCCAAGATCCCGGCCCCCGTTCAGGCGGGGAGCAGTACTTC.

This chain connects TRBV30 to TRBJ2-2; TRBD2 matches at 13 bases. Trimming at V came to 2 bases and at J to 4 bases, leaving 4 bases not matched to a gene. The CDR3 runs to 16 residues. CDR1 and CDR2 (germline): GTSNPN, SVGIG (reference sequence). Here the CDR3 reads CAWSIRLAGGTGELFF. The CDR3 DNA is TGTGCCTGGAGTATCCGACTAGCGGGGGGCACCGGGGAGCTGTTTTTT.

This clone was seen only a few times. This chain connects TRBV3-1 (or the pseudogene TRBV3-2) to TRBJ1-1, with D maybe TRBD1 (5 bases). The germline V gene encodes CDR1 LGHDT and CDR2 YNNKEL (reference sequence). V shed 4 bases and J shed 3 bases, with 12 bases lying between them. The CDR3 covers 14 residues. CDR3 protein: CASSPSPRDTEAFF. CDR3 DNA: TGTGCCAGCAGCCCGTCCCCCAGGGACACTGAAGCTTTCTTT.

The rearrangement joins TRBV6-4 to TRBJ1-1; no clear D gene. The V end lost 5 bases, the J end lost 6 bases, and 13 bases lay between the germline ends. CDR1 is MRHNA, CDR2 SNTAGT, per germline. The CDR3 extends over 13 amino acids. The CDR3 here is CASSSMHGAEAFF. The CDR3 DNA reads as TGTGCCAGCAGTTCCATGCACGGGGCTGAAGCTTTCTTT.

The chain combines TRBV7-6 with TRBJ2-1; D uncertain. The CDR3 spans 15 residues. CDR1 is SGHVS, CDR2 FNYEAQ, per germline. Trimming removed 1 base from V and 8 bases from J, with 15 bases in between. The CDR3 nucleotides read TGTGCCAGCAGCTTAGTGACTTCTGCTCTGGATGAGCAGTTCTTC. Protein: CASSLVTSALDEQFF.

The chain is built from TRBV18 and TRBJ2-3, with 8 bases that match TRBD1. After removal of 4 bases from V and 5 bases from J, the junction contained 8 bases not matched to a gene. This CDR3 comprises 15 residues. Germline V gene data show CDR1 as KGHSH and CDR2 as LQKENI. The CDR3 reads CASSLSGQGVDTQYF. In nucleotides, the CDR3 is TGTGCCAGCTCACTTTCTGGACAGGGCGTAGATACGCAGTATTTT. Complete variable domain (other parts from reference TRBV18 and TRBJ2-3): NAGVMQNPRHLVRRRGQEARLRCSPMKGHSHVYWYRQLPEEGLKFMVYLQKENIIDESGMPKERFSAEFPKEGPSILRIQQVVRGDSAAYFCASSLSGQGVDTQYFGPGTRLTVL.

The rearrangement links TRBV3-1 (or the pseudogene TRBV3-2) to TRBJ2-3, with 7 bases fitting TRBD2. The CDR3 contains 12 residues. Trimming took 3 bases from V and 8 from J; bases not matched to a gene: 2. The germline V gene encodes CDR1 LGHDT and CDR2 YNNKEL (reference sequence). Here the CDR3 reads CASSQASGTQYF. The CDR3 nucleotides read TGTGCCAGCAGCCAGGCTAGCGGTACGCAGTATTTT.

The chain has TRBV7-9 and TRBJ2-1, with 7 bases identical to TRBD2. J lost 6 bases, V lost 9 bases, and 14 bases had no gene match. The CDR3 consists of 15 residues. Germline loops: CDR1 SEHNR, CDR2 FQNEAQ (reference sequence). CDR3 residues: CASPEERGGPNEQFF. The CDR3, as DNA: TGTGCCAGTCCGGAGGAAAGGGGAGGGCCCAATGAGCAGTTCTTC. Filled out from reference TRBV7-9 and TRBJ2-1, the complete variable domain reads DTGVSQNPRHKITKRGQNVTFRCDPISEHNRLYWYRQTLGQGPEFLTYFQNEAQLEKSRLLSDRFSAERPKGSFSTLEIQRTEQGDSAMYLCASPEERGGPNEQFFGPGTRLTVL.

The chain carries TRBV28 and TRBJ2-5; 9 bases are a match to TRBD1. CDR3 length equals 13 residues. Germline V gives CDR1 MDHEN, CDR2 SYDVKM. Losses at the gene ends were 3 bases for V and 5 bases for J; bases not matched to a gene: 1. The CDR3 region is CASSFDRGETQYF. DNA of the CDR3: TGTGCCAGCAGTTTTGACAGGGGGGAGACCCAGTACTTC.

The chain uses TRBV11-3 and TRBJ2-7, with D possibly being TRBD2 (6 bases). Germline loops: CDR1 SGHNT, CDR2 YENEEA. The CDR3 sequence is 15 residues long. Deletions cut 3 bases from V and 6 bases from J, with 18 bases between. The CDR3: CASSFGWGDLGEQYF. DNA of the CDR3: TGTGCCAGCAGCTTTGGATGGGGGGATCTTGGCGAGCAGTACTTC.

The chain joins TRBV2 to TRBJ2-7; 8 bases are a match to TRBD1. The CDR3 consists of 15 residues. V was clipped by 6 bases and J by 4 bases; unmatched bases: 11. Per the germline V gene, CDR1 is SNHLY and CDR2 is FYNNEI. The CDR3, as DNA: TGTGCCAGCAGCCCTTCCAGGGGGCAGAGTTACGAGCAGTACTTC. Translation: CASSPSRGQSYEQYF.

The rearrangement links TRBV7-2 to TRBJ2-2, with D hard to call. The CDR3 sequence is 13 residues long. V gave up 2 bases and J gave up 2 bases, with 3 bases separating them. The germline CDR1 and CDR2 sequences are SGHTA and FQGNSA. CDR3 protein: CASSLPNTGELFF. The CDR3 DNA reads TGTGCCAGCAGCTTACCTAACACCGGGGAGCTGTTTTTT.

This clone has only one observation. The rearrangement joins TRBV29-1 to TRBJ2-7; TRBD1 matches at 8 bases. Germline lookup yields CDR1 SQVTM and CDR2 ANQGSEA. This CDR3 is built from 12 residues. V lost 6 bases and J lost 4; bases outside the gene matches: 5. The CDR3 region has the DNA TGCAGCGTAGAGACAGGGGTGTACGAGCAGTACTTC. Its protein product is CSVETGVYEQYF.

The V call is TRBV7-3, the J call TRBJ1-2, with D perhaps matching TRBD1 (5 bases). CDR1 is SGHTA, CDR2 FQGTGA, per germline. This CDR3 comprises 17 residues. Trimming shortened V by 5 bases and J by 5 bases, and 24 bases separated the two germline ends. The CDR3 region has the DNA TGTGCCAGCAGCGATCACGGAGGAGGGGCCCGCGAATATGGCTACACCTTC. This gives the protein CASSDHGGGAREYGYTF.

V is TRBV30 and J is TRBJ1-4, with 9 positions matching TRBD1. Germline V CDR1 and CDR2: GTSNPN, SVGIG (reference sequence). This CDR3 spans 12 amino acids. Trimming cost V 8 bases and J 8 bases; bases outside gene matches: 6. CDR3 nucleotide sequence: TGTGCCGGACAGGGGTCTGGCGAAAAACTGTTTTTT. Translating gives CAGQGSGEKLFF.

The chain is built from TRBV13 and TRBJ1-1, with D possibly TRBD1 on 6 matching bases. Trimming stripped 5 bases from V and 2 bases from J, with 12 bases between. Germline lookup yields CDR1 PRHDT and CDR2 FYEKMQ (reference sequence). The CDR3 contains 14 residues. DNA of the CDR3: TGTGCCAGCAGCAAGGGACACATTAACACTGAAGCTTTCTTT. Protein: CASSKGHINTEAFF. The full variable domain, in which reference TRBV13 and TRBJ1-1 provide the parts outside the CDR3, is AAGVIQSPRHLIKEKRETATLKCYPIPRHDTVYWYQQGPGQDPQFLISFYEKMQSDKGSIPDRFSAQQFSDYHSELNMSSLELGDSALYFCASSKGHINTEAFFGQGTRLTVV.